These 5 T cell receptor beta chains were sequenced from one sample in a study of Ad26.COV2.S vaccination and SARS-CoV-2 variants. The sample's treatment: some 20 received Ad26.COV2.S at low or high dose, single or two shots; several received placebo; per-sample allocation not given. The samples were gathered on day 63 after the first injection of vaccine or placebo. Some clones are missing from TCRdb's copy, which holds only in-frame ones; the method was immunoSEQ multiplex PCR. The sample records fewer than 500,000 clones, around 90% being singletons. Sequenced here: peripheral blood, sampled in a trial of Ad26.COV2.S vaccine versus placebo. All receptors come from a person between 18 and 65 years old who received the Ad26.COV2.S COVID-19 vaccine or a placebo.

V gene TRBV19 combines with J gene TRBJ1-5; D possibly corresponds to TRBD1 (6 bases). Germline V gene data show CDR1 as LNHDA and CDR2 as SQIVND (reference sequence). This CDR3 has 17 amino acids. Trimming shortened V by 5 bases and J by 5 bases, and 22 bases separated the two germline ends. CDR3 region: CASSYGQGSLGDQPQHF. In DNA, the CDR3 is TGTGCCAGTAGTTATGGGCAGGGGTCCCTCGGAGATCAGCCCCAGCATTTT.

The chain recombines TRBV29-1 with TRBJ1-5; 9 nucleotides match TRBD1. CDR3 length: 16 residues. V shed 4 bases and J 2 bases; nucleotides not matched to a gene: 9. CDR1 and CDR2 (germline): SQVTM, ANQGSEA. For the CDR3, the DNA is TGCAGCGTTGCCATGTTCGGGACAGGGCGCAATCAGCCCCAGCATTTT. Amino acid sequence: CSVAMFGTGRNQPQHF.

The chain combines TRBV7-9 with TRBJ2-1; D might be TRBD1 (7 bases). CDR1 SEHNR and CDR2 FQNEAQ come from the germline V gene (reference sequence). Trimming took 6 bases from V and 6 from J, leaving 24 bases between them. This CDR3 spans 17 amino acids. CDR3 residues: CASRAGGLGGLSNEQFF. In DNA, the CDR3 is TGTGCCAGCAGGGCCGGAGGGTTAGGGGGCCTTTCCAATGAGCAGTTCTTC.

This chain joins TRBV27 and TRBJ2-3; D is undetermined. The germline V gene encodes CDR1 MNHEY and CDR2 SMNVEV (reference sequence). V was cut by 7 bases and J by 1 base, with 9 bases left in between. There are 13 residues in the CDR3. The CDR3, as DNA: TGTGCCAGCATTTCGATGGGCACAGATACGCAGTATTTT. It is translated as CASISMGTDTQYF.

This clone has just one count. V and J are TRBV19 and TRBJ2-1; TRBD2 agrees at 11 bases. There are 16 residues in the CDR3. V shed 8 bases and J 8 bases; nucleotides not matched to a gene: 14. Looked up from germline, CDR1 is LNHDA and CDR2 is SQIVND (reference sequence). CDR3 loop: CASESGTSGGGHEQFF. Here the CDR3 DNA reads TGTGCCAGTGAAAGCGGGACTAGCGGAGGGGGCCATGAGCAGTTCTTC.